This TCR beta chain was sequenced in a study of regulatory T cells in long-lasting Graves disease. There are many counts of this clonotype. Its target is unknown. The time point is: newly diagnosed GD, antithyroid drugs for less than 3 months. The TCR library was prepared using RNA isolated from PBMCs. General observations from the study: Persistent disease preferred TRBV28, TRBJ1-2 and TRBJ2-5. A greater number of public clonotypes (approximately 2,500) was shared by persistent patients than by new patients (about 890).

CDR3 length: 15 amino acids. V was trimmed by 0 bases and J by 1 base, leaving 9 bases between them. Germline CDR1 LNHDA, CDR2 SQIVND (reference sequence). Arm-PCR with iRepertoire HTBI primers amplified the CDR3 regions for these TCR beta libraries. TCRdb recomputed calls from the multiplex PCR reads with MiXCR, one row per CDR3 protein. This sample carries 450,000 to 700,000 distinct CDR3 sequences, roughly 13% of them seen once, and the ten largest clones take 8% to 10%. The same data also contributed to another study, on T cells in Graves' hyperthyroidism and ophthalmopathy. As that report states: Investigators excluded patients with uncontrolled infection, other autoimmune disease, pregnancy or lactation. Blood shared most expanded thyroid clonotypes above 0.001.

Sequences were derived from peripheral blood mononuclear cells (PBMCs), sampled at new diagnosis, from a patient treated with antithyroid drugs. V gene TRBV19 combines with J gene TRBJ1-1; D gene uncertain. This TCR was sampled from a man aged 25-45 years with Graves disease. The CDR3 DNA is TGTGCCAGTAGTATAGATACCAACAGGAACACTGAAGCTTTCTTT. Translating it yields CASSIDTNRNTEAFF.